This entry lists 8 T cell receptor beta chains sequenced from one sample in a study of control samples from healthy donors and cancer patients. Assay: immunoSEQ multiplex PCR; the TCRdb copy retains only in-frame clones and omits some. The table records about 100,000 clones, roughly 79% of them present only once. Specimen: blood. All receptors come from a man in his late teens or twenties in good health.

This chain uses TRBV5-4 with TRBJ2-2, with 8 positions matching TRBD1. Germline lookup yields CDR1 SGHNT and CDR2 YYREEE (reference sequence). Trimming at V came to 2 bases and at J to 6 bases, leaving 9 bases not matched to a gene. The CDR3 runs to 16 residues. CDR3 nucleotide sequence: TGTGCCAGCAGCTTAGCGACAGGGGTAGGGGCCGGGGAGCTGTTTTTT. Its translation is CASSLATGVGAGELFF.

The chain has TRBV5-1 and TRBJ2-3, with D possibly matching TRBD1 (5 bases). V was clipped by 1 base and J by 0 bases, with 9 bases between them. The CDR3 totals 15 residues. Germline V gene data show CDR1 as SGHRS and CDR2 as YFSETQ. The CDR3 DNA is TGCGCCAGCAGCTTGAGCAGGGCTAGCACAGATACGCAGTATTTT. Protein: CASSLSRASTDTQYF. Full variable domain (missing parts from reference TRBV5-1 and TRBJ2-3): KAGVTQTPRYLIKTRGQQVTLSCSPISGHRSVSWYQQTPGQGLQFLFEYFSETQRNKGNFPGRFSGRQFSNSRSEMNVSTLELGDSALYLCASSLSRASTDTQYFGPGTRLTVL.

The chain carries TRBV5-8 and TRBJ1-6, with no clear D. Trimming cost V 1 base and J 3 bases, with 8 bases left between them. CDR3 length: 15 residues. Germline CDR1 is SGHTS and CDR2 is YDEGEE. The CDR3 sequence: CASSLRGSYNSPLHF. CDR3 coding DNA: TGTGCCAGCAGCTTGCGAGGGAGCTATAATTCACCCCTCCACTTT.

The chain has TRBV2 and TRBJ2-3; 10 bases align to TRBD2. The germline CDR1 and CDR2 sequences are SNHLY and FYNNEI. The ends lost 6 bases at V and 1 base at J; junction bases unmatched: 1. CDR3 length: 14 amino acids. The DNA of the CDR3 is TGTGCCAGCAGGCTAGCGGGGGGCACAGATACGCAGTATTTT. Its protein product is CASRLAGGTDTQYF.

This sequence joins TRBV5-8 and TRBJ2-3, with TRBD1 matching over 9 bases. Germline loops: CDR1 SGHTS, CDR2 YDEGEE. The CDR3 loop spans 13 amino acids. J gave up 14 bases and V 6 bases, and 13 bases lay outside the gene matches. Here the CDR3 DNA reads TGTGCCAGCAAATACTCCACAGGGGGCCGATCGTATTTT. Protein: CASKYSTGGRSYF.

This sequence joins TRBV5-4 and TRBJ1-6; 9 bases are shared with TRBD1. This CDR3 comprises 13 residues. Germline assignment: CDR1 SGHNT and CDR2 YYREEE (reference sequence). CDR3 amino acids: CAVQGASGSPLHF. For the CDR3, the DNA is TGTGCAGTACAGGGGGCGTCGGGTTCACCCCTCCACTTT.

The chain joins TRBV2 to TRBJ1-6; 9 bases agree with TRBD1. The V and J ends lost 4 bases and 7 bases, in that order; junction bases with no gene match: 2. The germline gives CDR1 SNHLY, CDR2 FYNNEI. This CDR3 region has 14 residues. The CDR3 DNA is TGTGCCAGCAGTGTTGGGACAGGGAATTCACCCCTCCACTTT. Its translation is CASSVGTGNSPLHF.

This clone is a singleton in its sample. The chain uses TRBV7-9 and TRBJ1-3; D unresolved. The V end was cut by 5 bases, the J end by 0 bases, with 2 bases between. CDR1 is SEHNR, CDR2 FQNEAQ, per germline (reference sequence). The CDR3 contains 12 residues. DNA for the CDR3: TGTGCCAGCAGCCCCTCTGGAAACACCATATATTTT. Translation gives CASSPSGNTIYF.